This T cell receptor (beta chain) is drawn from a study of blood T cell repertoires in COVID-19. Study-level information: Acute and convalescent COVID-19 specimens originated in the United States, Italy and Spain. Nucleic acid was either cDNA or gDNA, and it came from T cells, B-cell-depleted T cells, or PBMCs.

The data were produced by immunoSEQ multiplex PCR, yet TCRdb's version contains in-frame clones alone and is incomplete. This table has approximately 150,000 clones, about four fifths appearing once. The CDR3 totals 16 residues. Trimming took off 2 bases at V and 2 bases at J, with 16 bases between the two ends. Germline lookup yields CDR1 SGHKS and CDR2 YYEKEE (reference sequence). The chain has TRBV5-5 and TRBJ1-2, with D possibly being TRBD1 (5 bases). Sequenced input: peripheral blood. The origin of this receptor is a human donor in a cohort sampled during active COVID-19. The CDR3 reads CASSFPKGQMNYGYTF. CDR3 DNA sequence: TGTGCCAGCAGCTTCCCAAAGGGGCAGATGAACTATGGCTACACCTTC.